The next 8 T cell receptor beta chains were all read from a single sample in a study of blood T cell repertoires in COVID-19 (TCRdb year 2020). Receptor amplification or capture employed the immunoSEQ multiplex PCR assay. TCRdb holds this immuneACCESS table with in-frame rearrangements only. Some clones are missing; in checked studies, unresolved V genes explain under half, and the rest has no known cause. The sample yields 35,000 to 50,000 clones; roughly nine tenths were counted once. Roughly 14% of the sample is held by the ten biggest clonotypes. The sequenced material came from peripheral blood. These receptors were collected from a woman aged 25 to 45 in a cohort sampled during active COVID-19.

The gene calls are TRBV4-3 and TRBJ2-2; perhaps TRBD2 as D (5 bases). V lost 1 base to trimming and J lost 2 bases, with 8 bases between them. Looked up from germline, CDR1 is LGHNA and CDR2 is YSLEER. This CDR3 has 15 residues. The CDR3 sequence: CASSQATGNTGELFF. The CDR3 DNA is TGCGCCAGCAGCCAAGCTACGGGAAACACCGGGGAGCTGTTTTTT.

This chain connects TRBV7-3 to TRBJ2-2; TRBD2 agrees at 10 bases. With V trimmed by 5 bases and J by 5 bases, 8 bases remained unmatched. The germline V gene encodes CDR1 SGHTA and CDR2 FQGTGA. This CDR3 has 16 residues. The DNA of the CDR3 is TGTGCCAGCAGCGACGCCGCTAGCGGGAGAACCGGGGAGCTGTTTTTT. Residues: CASSDAASGRTGELFF. Full variable domain (outside the CDR3, taken from reference TRBV7-3 and TRBJ2-2): GAGVSQTPSNKVTEKGKYVELRCDPISGHTALYWYRQSLGQGPEFLIYFQGTGAADDSGLPNDRFFAVRPEGSVSTLKIQRTERGDSAVYLCASSDAASGRTGELFFGEGSRLTVL.

This clone has a single count. The gene calls are TRBV7-2 and TRBJ1-2, with D unclear. CDR1 and CDR2 (germline): SGHTA, FQGNSA. The CDR3 length is 13 residues. V shed 3 bases and J shed 8 bases, with 13 bases lying between them. CDR3 protein: CASSLNNDRGYTF. The CDR3 DNA sequence: TGTGCCAGCAGCTTGAACAACGATCGAGGCTACACCTTC.

The table lists this clone with a few counts. The chain has TRBV5-1 and TRBJ1-1, with 7 bases fitting TRBD1. V lost 4 bases and J lost 1; bases outside the gene matches: 4. This CDR3 region has 14 residues. Germline V CDR1 and CDR2: SGHRS, YFSETQ. The CDR3 protein is CASSPGTANTEAFF. In DNA form, the CDR3 reads TGCGCCAGCAGCCCCGGGACAGCGAACACTGAAGCTTTCTTT.

The chain is built from TRBV10-3 and TRBJ2-1; the D gene is possibly TRBD2 (6 bases). This CDR3 comprises 16 residues. Deletions cut 4 bases from V and 8 bases from J, with 21 bases between. Per germline, CDR1 ENHRY and CDR2 SYGVKD. The CDR3 protein is CAISGGGLATRDEQFF. The CDR3 DNA reads TGTGCCATCAGTGGGGGCGGCCTAGCGACAAGGGATGAGCAGTTCTTC.

This clone was found a few times. V gene TRBV30 combines with J gene TRBJ1-6; the match to TRBD1 covers 8 bases. Germline loops: CDR1 GTSNPN, CDR2 SVGIG (reference sequence). The CDR3 consists of 15 residues. The junction had 6 bases not matched to a gene; V was cut back by 2 bases and J by 6 bases. The CDR3 reads CAWSSSTGGNSPLHF. CDR3 nucleotide sequence: TGTGCCTGGAGTTCCAGCACAGGGGGTAATTCACCCCTCCACTTT.

This chain joins TRBV6-6 and TRBJ1-4; TRBD1 agrees at 7 bases. The CDR3 spans 14 residues. The V segment lost 6 bases and the J segment 6 bases; nucleotides outside the gene matches: 7. Germline lookup yields CDR1 MNHNY and CDR2 SVGAGI (reference sequence). The CDR3 reads CASRGRQGDEKLFF. The CDR3 nucleotides are TGTGCCAGCAGGGGACGACAGGGTGATGAAAAACTGTTTTTT.

The chain links TRBV24-1 to TRBJ1-1, with TRBD1 identical over 8 bases. CDR1 and CDR2 from the germline V gene are KGHDR and SFDVKD. This CDR3 is 15 amino acids long. With 9 bases clipped from V and 2 bases from J, the junction kept 10 bases outside the gene matches. Written as DNA, the CDR3 is TGTGCCACCCGTACCCGAGACAGGGGAAACACTGAAGCTTTCTTT. Translating it yields CATRTRDRGNTEAFF.